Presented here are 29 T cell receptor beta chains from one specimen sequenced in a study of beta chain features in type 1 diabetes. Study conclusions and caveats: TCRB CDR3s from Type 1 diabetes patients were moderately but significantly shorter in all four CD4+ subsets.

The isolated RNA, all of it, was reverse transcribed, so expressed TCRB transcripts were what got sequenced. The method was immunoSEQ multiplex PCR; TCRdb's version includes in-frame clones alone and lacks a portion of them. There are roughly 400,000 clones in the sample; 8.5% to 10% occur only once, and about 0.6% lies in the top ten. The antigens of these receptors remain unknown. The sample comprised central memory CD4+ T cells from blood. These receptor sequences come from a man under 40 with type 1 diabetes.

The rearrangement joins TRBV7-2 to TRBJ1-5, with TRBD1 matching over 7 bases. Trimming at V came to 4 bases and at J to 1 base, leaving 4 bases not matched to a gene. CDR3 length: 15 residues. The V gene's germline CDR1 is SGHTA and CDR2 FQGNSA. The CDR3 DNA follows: TGTGCCAGCAGCTGGGTGGGACAGAGCAATCAGCCCCAGCATTTT. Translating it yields CASSWVGQSNQPQHF.

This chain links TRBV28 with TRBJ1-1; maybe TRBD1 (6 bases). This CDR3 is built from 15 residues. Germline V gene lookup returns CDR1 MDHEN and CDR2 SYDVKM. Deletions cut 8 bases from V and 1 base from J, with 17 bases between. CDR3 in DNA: TGTGCCAGCTCCTCCGGCGGGGGCGGGAACACTGAAGCTTTCTTT. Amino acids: CASSSGGGGNTEAFF.

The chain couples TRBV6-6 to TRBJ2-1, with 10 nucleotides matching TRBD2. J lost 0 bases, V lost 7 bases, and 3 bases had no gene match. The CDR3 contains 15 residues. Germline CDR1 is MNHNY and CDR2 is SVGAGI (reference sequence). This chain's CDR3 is CASNPSGSSYNEQFF. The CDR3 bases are TGTGCCAGCAACCCTAGCGGGAGCTCCTACAATGAGCAGTTCTTC.

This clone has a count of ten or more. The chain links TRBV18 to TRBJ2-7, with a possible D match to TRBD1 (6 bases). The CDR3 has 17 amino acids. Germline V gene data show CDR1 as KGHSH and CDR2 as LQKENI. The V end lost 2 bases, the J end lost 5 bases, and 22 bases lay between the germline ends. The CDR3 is CASSPNSFYRELDEQYF. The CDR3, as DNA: TGTGCCAGCTCACCAAATTCATTTTACAGGGAGCTAGACGAGCAGTACTTC.

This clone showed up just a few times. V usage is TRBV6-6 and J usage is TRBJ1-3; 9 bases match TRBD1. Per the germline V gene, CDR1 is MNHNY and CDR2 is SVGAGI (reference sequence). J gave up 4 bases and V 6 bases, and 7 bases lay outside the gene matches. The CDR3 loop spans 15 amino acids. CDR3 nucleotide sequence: TGTGCCAGCAGCCGACTGGGACAGGGAGGAAACACCATATATTTT. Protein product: CASSRLGQGGNTIYF.

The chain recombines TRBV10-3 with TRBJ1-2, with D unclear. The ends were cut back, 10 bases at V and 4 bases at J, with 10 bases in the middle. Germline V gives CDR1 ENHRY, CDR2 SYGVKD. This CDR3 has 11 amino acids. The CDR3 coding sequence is TGTGCCAGCAGGATTAGCTATGGCTACACCTTC. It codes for CASRISYGYTF.

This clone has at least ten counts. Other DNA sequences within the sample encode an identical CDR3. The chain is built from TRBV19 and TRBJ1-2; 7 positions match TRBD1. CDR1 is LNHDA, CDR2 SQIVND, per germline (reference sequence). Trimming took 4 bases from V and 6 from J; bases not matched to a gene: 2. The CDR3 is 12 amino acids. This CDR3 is CASSRQGNGYTF. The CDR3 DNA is TGTGCCAGTAGTAGACAGGGAAATGGCTACACCTTC.

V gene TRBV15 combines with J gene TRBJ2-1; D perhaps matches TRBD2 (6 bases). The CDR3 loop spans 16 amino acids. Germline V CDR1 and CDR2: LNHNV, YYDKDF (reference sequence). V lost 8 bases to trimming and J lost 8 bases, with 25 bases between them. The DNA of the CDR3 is TGTGCCACCGTCGATGGGGGGAGGCCCATGTTCGATGAGCAGTTCTTC. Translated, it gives CATVDGGRPMFDEQFF.

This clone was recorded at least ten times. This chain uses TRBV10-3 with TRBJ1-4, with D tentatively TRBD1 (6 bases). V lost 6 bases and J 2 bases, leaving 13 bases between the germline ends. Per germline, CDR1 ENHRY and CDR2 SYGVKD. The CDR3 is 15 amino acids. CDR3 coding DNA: TGTGCCATCAGGGCAAACAGGGCTACTAATGAAAAACTGTTTTTT. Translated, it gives CAIRANRATNEKLFF.

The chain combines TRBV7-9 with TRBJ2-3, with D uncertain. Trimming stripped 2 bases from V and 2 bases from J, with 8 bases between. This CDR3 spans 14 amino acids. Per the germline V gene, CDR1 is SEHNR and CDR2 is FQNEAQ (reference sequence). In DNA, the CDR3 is TGTGCCAGCAGCTTAAACCCCGTCACAGATACGCAGTATTTT. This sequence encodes CASSLNPVTDTQYF.

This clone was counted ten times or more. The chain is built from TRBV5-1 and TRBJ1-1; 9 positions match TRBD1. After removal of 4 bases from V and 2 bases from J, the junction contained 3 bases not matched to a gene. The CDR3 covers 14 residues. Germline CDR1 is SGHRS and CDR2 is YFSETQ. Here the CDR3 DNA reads TGCGCCAGCAGCGAGGGACAGGGTAACACTGAAGCTTTCTTT. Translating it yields CASSEGQGNTEAFF.

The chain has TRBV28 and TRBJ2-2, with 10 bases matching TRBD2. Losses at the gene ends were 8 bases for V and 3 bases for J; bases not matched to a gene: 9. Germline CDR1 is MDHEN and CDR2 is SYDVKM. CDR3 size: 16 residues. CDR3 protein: CASGPLAGEDTGELFF. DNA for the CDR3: TGTGCCAGCGGCCCGCTAGCGGGAGAAGACACCGGGGAGCTGTTTTTT. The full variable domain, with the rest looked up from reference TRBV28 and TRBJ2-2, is DVKVTQSSRYLVKRTGEKVFLECVQDMDHENMFWYRQDPGLGLRLIYFSYDVKMKEKGDIPEGYSVSREKKERFSLILESASTNQTSMYLCASGPLAGEDTGELFFGEGSRLTVL.

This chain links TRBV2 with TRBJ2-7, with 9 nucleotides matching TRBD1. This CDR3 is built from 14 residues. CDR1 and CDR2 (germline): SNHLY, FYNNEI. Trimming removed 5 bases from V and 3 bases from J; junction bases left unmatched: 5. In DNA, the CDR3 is TGTGCCAGCAGTCGCGGGACAGGGAACTACGAGCAGTACTTC. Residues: CASSRGTGNYEQYF.

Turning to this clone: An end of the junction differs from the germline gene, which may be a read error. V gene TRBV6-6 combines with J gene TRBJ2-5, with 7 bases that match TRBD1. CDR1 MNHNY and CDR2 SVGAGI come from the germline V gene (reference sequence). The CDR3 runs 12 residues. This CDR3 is CACRGNIETQYF. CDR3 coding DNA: TGTGCCTGCAGGGGGAATATCGAGACCCAGTACTTC.

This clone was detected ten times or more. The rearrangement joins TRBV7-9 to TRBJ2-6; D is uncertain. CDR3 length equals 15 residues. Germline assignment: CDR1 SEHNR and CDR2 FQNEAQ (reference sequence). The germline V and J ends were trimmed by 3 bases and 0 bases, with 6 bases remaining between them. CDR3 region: CASSLSASGANVLTF. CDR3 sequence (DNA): TGTGCCAGCAGCTTGTCCGCCTCTGGGGCCAACGTCCTGACTTTC.

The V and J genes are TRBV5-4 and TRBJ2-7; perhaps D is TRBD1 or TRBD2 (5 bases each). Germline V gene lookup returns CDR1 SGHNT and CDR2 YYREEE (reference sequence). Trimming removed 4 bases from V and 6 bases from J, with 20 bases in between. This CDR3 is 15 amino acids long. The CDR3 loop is CASSLRARYAGEQYF. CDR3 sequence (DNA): TGTGCCAGCAGCCTCAGGGCGAGGTATGCGGGCGAGCAGTACTTC.

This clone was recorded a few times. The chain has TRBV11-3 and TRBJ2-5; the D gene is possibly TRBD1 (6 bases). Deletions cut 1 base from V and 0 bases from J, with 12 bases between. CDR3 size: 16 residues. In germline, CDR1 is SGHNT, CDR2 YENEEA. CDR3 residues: CASSLGQTGNQETQYF. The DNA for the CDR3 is TGTGCCAGCAGCTTAGGGCAGACAGGAAACCAAGAGACCCAGTACTTC.

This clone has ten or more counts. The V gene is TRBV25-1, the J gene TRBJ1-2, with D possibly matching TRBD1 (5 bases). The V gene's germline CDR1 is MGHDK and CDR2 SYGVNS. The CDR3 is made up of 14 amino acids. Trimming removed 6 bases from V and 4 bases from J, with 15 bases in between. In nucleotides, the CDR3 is TGTGCCAGCAGCTGGGGGGGAGGGATCTATGGCTACACCTTC. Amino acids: CASSWGGGIYGYTF.

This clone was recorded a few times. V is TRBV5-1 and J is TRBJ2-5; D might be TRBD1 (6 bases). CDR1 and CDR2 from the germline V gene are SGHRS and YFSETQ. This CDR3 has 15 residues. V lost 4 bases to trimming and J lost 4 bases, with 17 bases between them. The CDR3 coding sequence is TGCGCCAGCAGCAATCCTAGTACAGGGACAGAGACCCAGTACTTC. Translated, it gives CASSNPSTGTETQYF.

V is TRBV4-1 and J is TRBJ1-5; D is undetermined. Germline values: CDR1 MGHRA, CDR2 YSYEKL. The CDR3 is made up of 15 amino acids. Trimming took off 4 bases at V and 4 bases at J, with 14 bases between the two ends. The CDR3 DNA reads TGCGCCAGCAGCCTGGTCGGTTTCCCAAATCAGCCCCAGCATTTT. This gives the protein CASSLVGFPNQPQHF.

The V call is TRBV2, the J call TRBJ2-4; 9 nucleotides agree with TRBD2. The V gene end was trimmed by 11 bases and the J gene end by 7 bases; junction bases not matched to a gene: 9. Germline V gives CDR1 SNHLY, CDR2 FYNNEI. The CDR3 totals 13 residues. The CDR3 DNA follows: TGTGCCGGTTATCTAGCGGGGTCCAACATTCAGTACTTC. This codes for CAGYLAGSNIQYF. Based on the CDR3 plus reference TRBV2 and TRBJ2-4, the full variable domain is EPEVTQTPSHQVTQMGQEVILRCVPISNHLYFYWYRQILGQKVEFLVSFYNNEISEKSEIFDDQFSVERPDGSNFTLKIRSTKLEDSAMYFCAGYLAGSNIQYFGAGTRLSVL.

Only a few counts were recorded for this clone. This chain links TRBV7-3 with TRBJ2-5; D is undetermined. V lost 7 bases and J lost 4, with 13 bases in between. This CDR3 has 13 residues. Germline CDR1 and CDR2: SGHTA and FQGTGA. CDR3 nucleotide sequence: TGTGCCAGCATCCCTGGCCGAGGAGAGACCCAGTACTTC. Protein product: CASIPGRGETQYF.

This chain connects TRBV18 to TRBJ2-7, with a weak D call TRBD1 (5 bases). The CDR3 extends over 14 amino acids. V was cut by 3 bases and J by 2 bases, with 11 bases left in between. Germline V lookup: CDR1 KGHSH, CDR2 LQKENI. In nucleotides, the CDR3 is TGTGCCAGCTCACCTTTGGACATTACCTACGAGCAGTACTTC. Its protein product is CASSPLDITYEQYF.

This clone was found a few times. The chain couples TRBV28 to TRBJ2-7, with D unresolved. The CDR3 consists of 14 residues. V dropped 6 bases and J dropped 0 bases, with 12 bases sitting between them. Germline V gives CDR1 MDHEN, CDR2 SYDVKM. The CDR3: CASSPVALSYEQYF. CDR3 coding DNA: TGTGCCAGCAGCCCTGTGGCACTCTCCTACGAGCAGTACTTC.

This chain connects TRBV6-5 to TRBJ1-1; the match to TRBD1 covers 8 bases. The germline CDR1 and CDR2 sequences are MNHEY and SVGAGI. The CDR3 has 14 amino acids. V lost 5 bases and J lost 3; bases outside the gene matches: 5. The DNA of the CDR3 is TGTGCCAGCAGTGGACAGGGCTGGGACACTGAAGCTTTCTTT. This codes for CASSGQGWDTEAFF.

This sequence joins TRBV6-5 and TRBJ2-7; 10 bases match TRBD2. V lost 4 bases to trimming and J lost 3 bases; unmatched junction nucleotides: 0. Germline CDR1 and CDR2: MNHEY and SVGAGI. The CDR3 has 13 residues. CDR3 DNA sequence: TGTGCCAGCAGTTCTAGCGGGAGCTACGAGCAGTACTTC. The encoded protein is CASSSSGSYEQYF.

CDR3 in DNA: TGCGCCAGCAGCCAAGAGACAGGGAACAATCAGCCCCAGCATTTT. It codes for CASSQETGNNQPQHF. V and J are TRBV4-3 and TRBJ1-5; 7 positions match TRBD1. V was pared by 0 bases and J by 3 bases, with 2 bases of the junction left unmatched. Germline CDR1 reads LGHNA; CDR2 reads YSLEER. The CDR3 spans 15 residues.

CDR3 residues: CASRVGTGWADTQYF. The CDR3, as DNA: TGTGCCAGCAGGGTCGGGACAGGGTGGGCAGATACGCAGTATTTT. The rearrangement links TRBV2 to TRBJ2-3, with 9 bases matching TRBD1. The CDR3 is made up of 15 amino acids. With 6 bases clipped from V and 4 bases from J, the junction kept 8 bases outside the gene matches. Germline assignment: CDR1 SNHLY and CDR2 FYNNEI.

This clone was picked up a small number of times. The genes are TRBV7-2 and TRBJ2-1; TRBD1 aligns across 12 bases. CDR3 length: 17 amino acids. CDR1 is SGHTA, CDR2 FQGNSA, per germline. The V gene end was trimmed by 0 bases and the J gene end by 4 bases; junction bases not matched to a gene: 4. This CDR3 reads CASSLAGTGGYYNEQFF. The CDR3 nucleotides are TGTGCCAGCAGCTTAGCAGGGACAGGGGGCTATTACAATGAGCAGTTCTTC.